Each of the 12 T cell receptor beta chains below was sequenced from the same sample in a study of blood T cell repertoires in COVID-19. This table comes from immunoSEQ multiplex PCR, and its TCRdb copy is limited to in-frame clones, with some not included. The data hold fewer than 350,000 clones, with 81% observed a single time. The sequencing input was peripheral blood. These receptors came from a woman aged 55-70 years with active or convalescent COVID-19.

The chain employs TRBV5-1 and TRBJ1-1; tentatively, D is TRBD1 (6 bases). The V end was cut by 4 bases, the J end by 1 base, with 20 bases between. The CDR3 runs 17 residues. CDR1 SGHRS and CDR2 YFSETQ come from the germline V gene. This chain's CDR3 is CASSPLDRRRGNTEAFF. CDR3 DNA sequence: TGCGCCAGCAGCCCCCTTGACAGGCGAAGAGGGAACACTGAAGCTTTCTTT. The complete variable domain, with remaining parts taken from reference TRBV5-1 and TRBJ1-1, reads KAGVTQTPRYLIKTRGQQVTLSCSPISGHRSVSWYQQTPGQGLQFLFEYFSETQRNKGNFPGRFSGRQFSNSRSEMNVSTLELGDSALYLCASSPLDRRRGNTEAFFGQGTRLTVV.

The chain couples TRBV2 to TRBJ1-2; TRBD1 aligns across 8 bases. CDR1 is SNHLY, CDR2 FYNNEI, per germline. The CDR3 runs 14 residues. The junction had 9 bases not matched to a gene; V was cut back by 5 bases and J by 7 bases. In DNA form, the CDR3 reads TGTGCCAGCAGTTCAGGGGGCAGAGGGGGTGGCTACACCTTC. Protein: CASSSGGRGGGYTF.

CDR3 loop: CSASRIAGGETQYF. CDR3 DNA: TGCAGTGCTAGTAGGATAGCGGGGGGAGAGACCCAGTACTTC. V usage is TRBV20-1 and J usage is TRBJ2-5, with 10 bases lining up with TRBD2. Looked up from germline, CDR1 is DFQATT and CDR2 is SNEGSKA (reference sequence). The CDR3 extends over 14 amino acids. The V and J ends lost 3 bases and 4 bases, in that order; junction bases with no gene match: 5.

J is TRBJ1-5 and V is TRBV5-6; TRBD1 matches at 8 bases. Trimming at V came to 4 bases and at J to 4 bases, leaving 4 bases not matched to a gene. The germline V gene encodes CDR1 SGHDT and CDR2 YYEEEE. The CDR3 totals 14 residues. In nucleotides, the CDR3 is TGTGCCAGCAGCCCGGGGACAGGTAATCAGCCCCAGCATTTT. This sequence encodes CASSPGTGNQPQHF.

The rearrangement joins TRBV6-5 to TRBJ2-1; 8 bases are a match to TRBD1. The V segment lost 5 bases and the J segment 2 bases; nucleotides outside the gene matches: 5. The germline V gene encodes CDR1 MNHEY and CDR2 SVGAGI. The CDR3 is 15 residues long. As DNA, the CDR3 is TGTGCCAGCAGTCCCGGGACAGGTCCCTACAATGAGCAGTTCTTC. Its translation: CASSPGTGPYNEQFF.

The chain couples TRBV4-1 to TRBJ1-5; D remains ambiguous. This CDR3 comprises 13 residues. CDR1 and CDR2 (germline): MGHRA, YSYEKL. V lost 0 bases to trimming and J lost 7 bases, with 7 bases between them. The CDR3 region is CASSQETLQPQHF. CDR3 nucleotide sequence: TGCGCCAGCAGCCAAGAGACATTGCAGCCCCAGCATTTT.

The V gene is TRBV29-1, the J gene TRBJ1-3, with D tentatively TRBD1 (5 bases). The CDR3 is 11 residues long. Between the trimmed V and J ends, which lost 7 bases and 4 bases, there was a span of 8 bases. CDR1 is SQVTM and CDR2 is ANQGSEA in the germline V gene. CDR3 nucleotide sequence: TGCAGCGCCTCAGGGGGAAACACCATATATTTT. This gives the protein CSASGGNTIYF. The variable domain in full, with the rest retrieved from reference TRBV29-1 and TRBJ1-3, is SAVISQKPSRDICQRGTSLTIQCQVDSQVTMMFWYRQQPGQSLTLIATANQGSEATYESGFVIDKFPISRPNLTFSTLTVSNMSPEDSSIYLCSASGGNTIYFGEGSWLTVV.

This clone occurred many times. The CDR3 loop reads CASSLYAGPNSPLHF. DNA for the CDR3: TGTGCCAGCAGCTTGTATGCAGGGCCGAATTCACCCCTCCACTTT. The genes are TRBV7-3 and TRBJ1-6, with D perhaps matching TRBD1 (5 bases). V was shortened by 3 bases and J by 7 bases, with 13 bases between the two germline ends. This CDR3 is built from 15 residues. The germline CDR1 and CDR2 sequences are SGHTA and FQGTGA.

The gene calls are TRBV9 and TRBJ2-3; TRBD2 aligns across 8 bases. V trimming: 0 bases; J trimming: 0 bases; junction bases outside the gene matches: 9. The CDR3 runs 18 residues. Germline V lookup: CDR1 SGDLS, CDR2 YYNGEE. The CDR3 DNA sequence: TGTGCCAGCAGCGTAGAACCTCGACTAGCGCCTAGCACAGATACGCAGTATTTT. The encoded protein is CASSVEPRLAPSTDTQYF.

This chain links TRBV7-9 with TRBJ2-5; TRBD2 matches 9 bases. This CDR3 spans 15 amino acids. V was clipped by 1 base and J by 2 bases; unmatched bases: 2. Germline assignment: CDR1 SEHNR and CDR2 FQNEAQ (reference sequence). DNA of the CDR3: TGTGCCAGCAGCTTAGGGCGGGGGGGTCAAGAGACCCAGTACTTC. Translation: CASSLGRGGQETQYF.

This clone has more than one count but fewer than ten. This chain links TRBV6-5 with TRBJ1-4; TRBD1 agrees at 9 bases. V lost 6 bases, J lost 7 bases, and 9 bases stayed unmatched. The germline V gene encodes CDR1 MNHEY and CDR2 SVGAGI. The CDR3 is 15 residues long. CDR3 amino acids: CASSPSGTGIEKLFF. DNA of the CDR3: TGTGCCAGCAGCCCCTCCGGGACAGGGATTGAAAAACTGTTTTTT.

The genes are TRBV10-2 and TRBJ2-5; TRBD1 is a possible D gene (5 bases). Germline V gene data show CDR1 as WSHSY and CDR2 as SAAADI. The V end lost 4 bases, the J end lost 3 bases, and 9 bases lay between the germline ends. The length of the CDR3 is 13 residues. As DNA, the CDR3 is TGCGCCAGCAGTGGCCGACAGAAAGAGACCCAGTACTTC. Its translation is CASSGRQKETQYF.